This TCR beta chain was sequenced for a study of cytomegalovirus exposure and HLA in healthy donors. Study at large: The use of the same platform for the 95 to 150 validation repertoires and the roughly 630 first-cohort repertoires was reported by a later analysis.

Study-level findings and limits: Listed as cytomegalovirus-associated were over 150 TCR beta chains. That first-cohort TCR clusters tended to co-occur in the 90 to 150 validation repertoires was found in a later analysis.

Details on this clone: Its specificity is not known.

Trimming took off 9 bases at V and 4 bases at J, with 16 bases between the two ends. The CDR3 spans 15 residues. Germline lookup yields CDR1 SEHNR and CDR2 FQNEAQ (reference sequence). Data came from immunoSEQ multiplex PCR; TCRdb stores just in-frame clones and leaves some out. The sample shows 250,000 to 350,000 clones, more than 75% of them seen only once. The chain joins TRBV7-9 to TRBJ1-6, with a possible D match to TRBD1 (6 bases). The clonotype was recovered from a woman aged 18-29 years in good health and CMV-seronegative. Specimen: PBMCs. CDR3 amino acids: CASTPGESYNSPLHF. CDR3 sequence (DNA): TGTGCCAGTACCCCAGGGGAGTCGTATAATTCACCCCTCCACTTT. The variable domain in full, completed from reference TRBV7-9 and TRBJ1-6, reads DTGVSQNPRHKITKRGQNVTFRCDPISEHNRLYWYRQTLGQGPEFLTYFQNEAQLEKSRLLSDRFSAERPKGSFSTLEIQRTEQGDSAMYLCASTPGESYNSPLHFGNGTRLTVT.